This T cell receptor beta chain was retrieved from a study of cytomegalovirus exposure and HLA in healthy donors. On this clone: The antigen is not known.

The study, taken as a whole, reports: The study dropped some indistinguishable V segments, TRBV6-2 and TRBV6-3 among them.

PCR used 60 Vbeta primers and 13 Jbeta primers. Libraries were prepared by immunoSEQ multiplex PCR; TCRdb keeps only in-frame clonotypes and omits some of them. The table records about 170,000 clones, under 80% of them present only once. The V end lost 3 bases, the J end lost 5 bases, and 10 bases lay between the germline ends. There are 13 residues in the CDR3. Germline CDR1 is SNHLY and CDR2 is FYNNEI. V is TRBV2 and J is TRBJ2-5, with D possibly being TRBD1 (6 bases). The clonotype comes from a female donor in good health and CMV-seronegative. Sequences were obtained from PBMCs. The CDR3 bases are TGTGCCAGCAGTGACCCAGGGGATGAGACCCAGTACTTC. It encodes CASSDPGDETQYF.